This T cell receptor beta chain was sequenced in a study of T cell changes during pregnancy in multiple sclerosis. Sequencing used immunoSEQ multiplex PCR; TCRdb keeps in-frame clones, though not all of them. The sample has roughly 88,000 clones; approximately 92% are singletons. The CDR3 runs 15 residues. Trimming left V 5 bases short and J 3 bases short, with 18 bases between. Germline assignment: CDR1 SGHTS and CDR2 YDEGEE. The sample in question was peripheral blood, obtained in the first trimester of pregnancy. The gene calls are TRBV5-8 and TRBJ2-7, with D maybe TRBD1 (6 bases). The clonotype comes from a female donor with multiple sclerosis, enrolled in a pregnancy study. The CDR3 DNA sequence: TGTGCCAGCAGGCCGACAGGAACCAATGTCTACGAGCAGTACTTC. Its protein is CASRPTGTNVYEQYF.